The rows below give T cell receptor beta chains drawn from one sample of a study of cytomegalovirus exposure and HLA in healthy donors. Sequencing used immunoSEQ multiplex PCR; TCRdb keeps in-frame clones, though not all of them. Among 150,000 or so clones, 60% to 85% were seen once, and the ten largest hold around 0.71%. The sequencing sample was made of PBMCs. These receptors originate from a female donor in good health and CMV-seronegative. The CDR3 runs from the conserved cysteine through the conserved F or W. The D gene is left open where the match is weak. Some rows have no size entry. The others give once, few or many, or a class for an expanded clone.

d_gene: TRBD1
j_gene: TRBJ1-2
v_gene: TRBV4-1
abundance: -
CDR3nt: TGCGCCAGCAGCCAAGAGCAGGGGGCGAACTATGGCTACACCTTC
CDR3aa: CASSQEQGANYGYTF

d_gene: -
j_gene: TRBJ2-2
v_gene: TRBV10-1
abundance: -
CDR3nt: TGCGCCAGCACTCCGGGAGATACCGGGGAGCTGTTTTTT
CDR3aa: CASTPGDTGELFF

d_gene: -
j_gene: TRBJ1-4
v_gene: TRBV11-2
abundance: -
CDR3nt: TGTGCCAGCAGCTCCAGCGCTTATAATGAAAAACTGTTTTTT
CDR3aa: CASSSSAYNEKLFF

d_gene: -
j_gene: TRBJ1-1
v_gene: TRBV7-2
abundance: -
CDR3nt: TGTGCCAGCAGCCACCGACAGGATACGGGTGAAGCTTTCTTT
CDR3aa: CASSHRQDTGEAFF

d_gene: TRBD2
j_gene: TRBJ2-1
v_gene: TRBV29-1
abundance: -
CDR3nt: TGCAGCGTTGAAGATCTGGCGGGAGATTGGGATGAGCAGTTCTTC
CDR3aa: CSVEDLAGDWDEQFF

d_gene: TRBD1
j_gene: TRBJ2-7
v_gene: TRBV4-2
abundance: -
CDR3nt: TGTGCCAGCAGCCAAGATCTTACACGGGACAGGGGCTCCTACGAGCAGTACTTC
CDR3aa: CASSQDLTRDRGSYEQYF

d_gene: -
j_gene: TRBJ2-2
v_gene: TRBV11-2
abundance: -
CDR3nt: TGTGCCAGCAGTTCCCCCTCTTACGGGGAGCTGTTTTTT
CDR3aa: CASSSPSYGELFF

d_gene: TRBD1
j_gene: TRBJ1-1
v_gene: TRBV19
abundance: few
CDR3nt: TGTGCCAGTAGTATAGGACAGGGGGCTAAGCCTGAAGCTTTCTTT
CDR3aa: CASSIGQGAKPEAFF

d_gene: TRBD1
j_gene: TRBJ1-1
v_gene: TRBV6-5
abundance: -
CDR3nt: TGTGCCAGCAGCCTTCGCCGGGACAGGAACACTGAAGCTTTCTTT
CDR3aa: CASSLRRDRNTEAFF

d_gene: -
j_gene: TRBJ2-7
v_gene: TRBV9
abundance: -
CDR3nt: TGTGCCAGCAGCCCCAACCCCAACGATGGCCCCCACGAGCAGTACTTC
CDR3aa: CASSPNPNDGPHEQYF

d_gene: TRBD1
j_gene: TRBJ2-1
v_gene: TRBV10-3
abundance: -
CDR3nt: TGTGCCATCAGTGTCTCCCGGACAGGGTTGGGGAATGAGCAGTTCTTC
CDR3aa: CAISVSRTGLGNEQFF

d_gene: -
j_gene: TRBJ2-3
v_gene: TRBV10-1
abundance: -
CDR3nt: TGCGCCAACCCCTCGCAGTGCACAGATACGCAGTATTTT
CDR3aa: CANPSQCTDTQYF

d_gene: -
j_gene: TRBJ1-1
v_gene: TRBV4-3
abundance: -
CDR3nt: TGCGCCAGCAGCCAAGATCTGCAGGGGCCCTACACTGAAGCTTTCTTT
CDR3aa: CASSQDLQGPYTEAFF

d_gene: -
j_gene: TRBJ2-1
v_gene: TRBV5-1
abundance: -
CDR3nt: TGCGCCAGCAGCTCCACCGTAGCGGCCTACAATGAGCAGTTCTTC
CDR3aa: CASSSTVAAYNEQFF

d_gene: -
j_gene: TRBJ1-4
v_gene: TRBV5-1
abundance: -
CDR3nt: TGCGCCAGCAGCTTGTCGGGGGGCGGGAATGAAAAACTGTTTTTT
CDR3aa: CASSLSGGGNEKLFF

d_gene: -
j_gene: TRBJ1-1
v_gene: TRBV6-6
abundance: once
CDR3nt: TGTGCCAGCAGTTACTCTCAGGGGAACACTGAAGCTTTCTTT
CDR3aa: CASSYSQGNTEAFF

d_gene: TRBD1
j_gene: TRBJ2-1
v_gene: TRBV19
abundance: -
CDR3nt: TGTGCCAGTAGTAATCAGGGGGCGGCCTACAATGAGCAGTTCTTC
CDR3aa: CASSNQGAAYNEQFF

d_gene: TRBD1
j_gene: TRBJ2-3
v_gene: TRBV7-2
abundance: -
CDR3nt: TGTGCCAGCATCCGACAGGGGAACACAGATACGCAGTATTTT
CDR3aa: CASIRQGNTDTQYF

d_gene: -
j_gene: TRBJ2-7
v_gene: TRBV5-8
abundance: -
CDR3nt: TGTGCCAGCAGCTTAAACAGGGTTGGGCAGTACTTC
CDR3aa: CASSLNRVGQYF

d_gene: -
j_gene: TRBJ2-5
v_gene: TRBV5-1
abundance: -
CDR3nt: TGCGCCAGCACACCAACCGGTCAAGAGACCCAGTACTTC
CDR3aa: CASTPTGQETQYF

d_gene: -
j_gene: TRBJ2-1
v_gene: TRBV4-1
abundance: -
CDR3nt: TGCGCCAGCAGCGTTATAGTCGGCTCCTACAATGAGCAGTTCTTC
CDR3aa: CASSVIVGSYNEQFF

d_gene: -
j_gene: TRBJ1-1
v_gene: TRBV7-9
abundance: -
CDR3nt: TGTGCCAGCAGCTCCAAGACAGATATGAACACTGAAGCTTTCTTT
CDR3aa: CASSSKTDMNTEAFF

d_gene: -
j_gene: TRBJ2-3
v_gene: TRBV7-3
abundance: -
CDR3nt: TGTGCCAGCAGCGTCACCGCTGGTAGAGATACGCAGTATTTT
CDR3aa: CASSVTAGRDTQYF

d_gene: -
j_gene: TRBJ2-5
v_gene: TRBV7-2
abundance: -
CDR3nt: TGTGCCAGCAGCTTATGGACATTCCAAGAGACCCAGTACTTC
CDR3aa: CASSLWTFQETQYF

d_gene: -
j_gene: TRBJ2-7
v_gene: TRBV15
abundance: few
CDR3nt: TGTGCCACCAGCAGAGATCGGGCCGGACTGATTATCTCCTACGAGCAGTACTTC
CDR3aa: CATSRDRAGLIISYEQYF

d_gene: TRBD2
j_gene: TRBJ2-1
v_gene: TRBV5-4
abundance: -
CDR3nt: TGTGCCAGCAGCCCCCCAAAAGCGGGGGGCTTCGATGAGCAGTTCTTC
CDR3aa: CASSPPKAGGFDEQFF

d_gene: TRBD1
j_gene: TRBJ1-2
v_gene: TRBV6-5
abundance: few
CDR3nt: TGTGCCAGCAAACGGGACAGGGGGTATGGCTACACCTTC
CDR3aa: CASKRDRGYGYTF

d_gene: TRBD2
j_gene: TRBJ2-7
v_gene: TRBV27
abundance: -
CDR3nt: TGTGCCAGCAGCAGACGGACTAGCGTTTACGAGCAGTACTTC
CDR3aa: CASSRRTSVYEQYF

d_gene: -
j_gene: TRBJ2-3
v_gene: TRBV7-2
abundance: few
CDR3nt: TGTGCCAGCAGCCTTGCGGGGACAGGCACAGATACGCAGTATTTT
CDR3aa: CASSLAGTGTDTQYF

d_gene: TRBD1
j_gene: TRBJ2-5
v_gene: TRBV7-2
abundance: -
CDR3nt: TGTGCCAGCAGCCAACAAACCGGGACAGGGGTGACCCAGTACTTC
CDR3aa: CASSQQTGTGVTQYF

d_gene: TRBD2
j_gene: TRBJ2-7
v_gene: TRBV2
abundance: -
CDR3nt: TGTGCCAGCAGTCAAGGGGTAACCTTAGCGGGAGGTTCCTCCTACGAGCAGTACTTC
CDR3aa: CASSQGVTLAGGSSYEQYF

d_gene: -
j_gene: TRBJ2-2
v_gene: TRBV11-3
abundance: -
CDR3nt: TGTGCCAGCAGCTTACAGGGGAACACCGGGGAGCTGTTTTTT
CDR3aa: CASSLQGNTGELFF

d_gene: TRBD1
j_gene: TRBJ1-1
v_gene: TRBV18
abundance: -
CDR3nt: TGTGCCAGCTCACTAGGACAGGGGAGGGCTGAAGCTTTCTTT
CDR3aa: CASSLGQGRAEAFF

d_gene: -
j_gene: TRBJ1-3
v_gene: TRBV28
abundance: -
CDR3nt: TGTGCCAGCAGTTTATTAGGGGGTGCCGGAAACACCATATATTTT
CDR3aa: CASSLLGGAGNTIYF

d_gene: TRBD1
j_gene: TRBJ2-1
v_gene: TRBV7-9
abundance: -
CDR3nt: TGTGCCAGCAGCAGGACAGGGGGCAATGAGCAGTTCTTC
CDR3aa: CASSRTGGNEQFF

d_gene: -
j_gene: TRBJ2-7
v_gene: TRBV25-1
abundance: -
CDR3nt: TGTGCCAGCAGCTCTGACTCCTCCCTGTTTAGACCCGAGCAGTACTTC
CDR3aa: CASSSDSSLFRPEQYF

d_gene: TRBD2
j_gene: TRBJ2-3
v_gene: TRBV2
abundance: -
CDR3nt: TGTGCCAGCAGATCCCCGGGACTAGCGGGGAGGAAAGATACGCAGTATTTT
CDR3aa: CASRSPGLAGRKDTQYF

d_gene: -
j_gene: TRBJ1-5
v_gene: TRBV25-1
abundance: -
CDR3nt: TGTGCCAGCAGTGACCCGGGAGGGAATCAGCCCCAGCATTTT
CDR3aa: CASSDPGGNQPQHF

d_gene: -
j_gene: TRBJ2-1
v_gene: TRBV7-9
abundance: -
CDR3nt: TGTGCCAGCAGCATGAGAAGACTAGAGAACAATGAGCAGTTCTTC
CDR3aa: CASSMRRLENNEQFF

d_gene: TRBD1
j_gene: TRBJ2-1
v_gene: TRBV5-1
abundance: -
CDR3nt: TGCGCCAGCAGCTCCGGGACAGGGCTATACAATGAGCAGTTCTTC
CDR3aa: CASSSGTGLYNEQFF

d_gene: -
j_gene: TRBJ2-4
v_gene: TRBV7-2
abundance: -
CDR3nt: TGTGCCAGCAGCCGAGACAGTTTAGCCAAAAACATTCAGTACTTC
CDR3aa: CASSRDSLAKNIQYF